Following are 11 T cell receptor beta chains from one sample sequenced in a study of CD8 T cells in ankylosing spondylitis. TCRdb itself ran the 5' RACE reads through MiXCR, one entry per CDR3 protein. Altogether 290,000 or so distinct CDR3 sequences are present, less than 25% being singletons, with the ten largest covering around 3.2%. Material: blood, either unsorted or a sorted T cell fraction (not recorded which). The origin of the receptors is a female donor with ankylosing spondylitis or in good health (not recorded which).

There are many counts of this clonotype. The chain uses TRBV29-1 and TRBJ1-4; TRBD1 is a possible D gene (5 bases). CDR3 size: 14 residues. V gave up 3 bases and J gave up 8 bases, with 16 bases separating them. The germline CDR1 and CDR2 sequences are SQVTM and ANQGSEA. For the CDR3, the DNA is TGCAGCGTTGAGGAAAGGGGTCATGGGGAAAAACTGTTTTTT. This translates into CSVEERGHGEKLFF.

J is TRBJ1-6 and V is TRBV15; TRBD1 matches at 7 bases. V lost 0 bases and J lost 7; bases outside the gene matches: 0. From germline, CDR1 is LNHNV and CDR2 YYDKDF (reference sequence). The length of the CDR3 is 14 residues. As DNA, the CDR3 is TGTGCCACCAGCAGAGACAGGGGGAATTCACCCCTCCACTTT. Its translation: CATSRDRGNSPLHF.

Regarding this clonotype: This clone may be a read error of a much larger clone one base away. The J gene is TRBJ2-3, the V gene TRBV7-2; D unclear. V gave up 2 bases and J gave up 4 bases, with 10 bases separating them. The CDR3 has 14 residues. The V gene's germline CDR1 is SGHTA and CDR2 FQGNSA. CDR3 nucleotide sequence: TGTGCCAGCAGCTTATCTCATAGGGCAGATACGCAGTATTTT. Translation gives CASSLSHRADTQYF.

This clonotype was detected only a few times. The rearrangement joins TRBV25-1 to TRBJ2-5, with D perhaps matching TRBD1 (5 bases). Trimming pared 3 bases from V and 7 bases from J, leaving 12 bases between. Germline CDR1 reads MGHDK; CDR2 reads SYGVNS. This CDR3 contains 13 residues. The CDR3 nucleotides are TGTGCCAGCAGTGAGGGTAGGACATGGACCCAGTACTTC. This gives the protein CASSEGRTWTQYF.

This clonotype was recorded a few times. The chain combines TRBV6-2 or TRBV6-3 with TRBJ2-3, with 8 bases fitting TRBD2. Germline CDR1 reads MNHEY; CDR2 reads SVGEGT. After removal of 2 bases from V and 2 bases from J, the junction contained 6 bases not matched to a gene. This CDR3 is 16 amino acids long. CDR3 sequence reads: CASSYPAGVNTDTQYF. Written as DNA, the CDR3 is TGTGCCAGCAGTTACCCAGCGGGAGTAAACACAGATACGCAGTATTTT.

The chain links TRBV29-1 to TRBJ2-7, with unresolved D. The CDR3 is made up of 12 amino acids. V gave up 6 bases and J gave up 6 bases, with 15 bases separating them. Per germline, CDR1 SQVTM and CDR2 ANQGSEA. CDR3 sequence: CSVQEKTPEQYF. CDR3 nucleotide sequence: TGCAGCGTCCAGGAAAAAACACCCGAGCAGTACTTC.

Worth noting for this clonotype: Lacking the conserved final phenylalanine or tryptophan, this CDR3 likely reflects a read error. No DNA is shown, since the ends of the CDR3 on it are uncertain; the CDR3 is the one TCRdb lists. V usage is TRBV6-5 and J usage is TRBJ2-3; the table's TRBD2 call for D was not verified on the DNA. A total of 15 residues make up the CDR3, ends included. From germline, CDR1 is MNHEY and CDR2 SVGAGI. This chain's CDR3 is CACSYGAGGNTDTQY.

As concerns this clonotype: Relative to the germline gene, one junction end is altered; a read error may explain this. J is TRBJ1-1 and V is TRBV6-6; no clear D. The CDR3 is made up of 11 amino acids. The germline V gene has CDR1 MNHNY and CDR2 SVGAGI (reference sequence). The CDR3, as DNA: TGTGACAGCAGTTACTCCGAGGCGGCTTTCTTT. It yields the protein CDSSYSEAAFF.

The sample holds many counts of this clonotype. The rearrangement links TRBV5-1 to TRBJ2-1, with 10 bases fitting TRBD2. CDR1 SGHRS and CDR2 YFSETQ come from the germline V gene. After removal of 0 bases from V and 4 bases from J, the junction contained 4 bases not matched to a gene. This CDR3 is 16 amino acids long. The CDR3 here is CASSLGVAGGYNEQFF. CDR3 DNA sequence: TGCGCCAGCAGCTTGGGGGTAGCGGGAGGTTACAATGAGCAGTTCTTC.

This chain uses TRBV4-1 with TRBJ2-3, with 8 positions matching TRBD2. Germline V gene data show CDR1 as MGHRA and CDR2 as YSYEKL. V lost 1 base, J lost 4 bases, and 7 bases stayed unmatched. The CDR3 runs to 16 residues. CDR3 DNA sequence: TGCGCCAGCAGCCAAGTGGGGCGGGAGGTGGCAGATACGCAGTATTTT. Amino acid sequence: CASSQVGREVADTQYF.

This clonotype appeared a few times. The genes are TRBV20-1 and TRBJ2-2; D uncertain. The CDR3 totals 13 residues. CDR1 and CDR2 from the germline V gene are DFQATT and SNEGSKA (reference sequence). Trimming cost V 3 bases and J 1 base, with 6 bases left between them. CDR3 coding DNA: TGCAGTGCTAGGAAACGGAACACCGGGGAGCTGTTTTTT. Translated: CSARKRNTGELFF.